The next 26 T cell receptor beta chains were all read from a single sample in a study of post-analysis software for immune sequencing data. cDNA libraries of TCR beta carried unique molecular identifiers. TCRdb ran MiXCR on the PCR reads and lists one entry per CDR3 protein. The sample shows about 260,000 distinct CDR3 sequences, about 38% of them seen only once. Findings and caveats of the study: A few TRBV segments appeared more often in patients than in controls, and TRBV5-6, TRBV5-1 and TRBV20-1 were among these.

What these receptors recognize is not known. Source material: blood. These receptors all come from a girl aged 5-17 years with multiple sclerosis.

This clonotype appeared a few times. The rearrangement links TRBV7-2 to TRBJ1-1; the D gene is possibly TRBD1 (5 bases). Trimming removed 2 bases at V and 8 bases at J, with 18 bases between. CDR3 length: 15 amino acids. Germline values: CDR1 SGHTA, CDR2 FQGNSA. CDR3 coding DNA: TGTGCCAGCAGCTTACGGGGGACGGCAGCAGGGGAAGCTTTCTTT. This encodes CASSLRGTAAGEAFF. Together with reference TRBV7-2 and TRBJ1-1, the CDR3 gives the full variable domain: GAGVSQSPSNKVTEKGKDVELRCDPISGHTALYWYRQSLGQGLEFLIYFQGNSAPDKSGLPSDRFSAERTGGSVSTLTIQRTQQEDSAVYLCASSLRGTAAGEAFFGQGTRLTVV.

The sample holds many counts of this clonotype. The J gene is TRBJ2-7, the V gene TRBV4-3; weak D call: TRBD2 (5 bases). The germline gives CDR1 LGHNA, CDR2 YSLEER. This CDR3 has 15 residues. Between the trimmed V and J ends, which lost 0 bases and 5 bases, there was a span of 14 bases. Written as DNA, the CDR3 is TGCGCCAGCAGCCAAGATCGGGCAAGTAGCGACGAGCAGTACTTC. Translating gives CASSQDRASSDEQYF.

This clonotype was counted between two and nine times. V is TRBV7-2 and J is TRBJ2-5, with unresolved D. The CDR3 covers 14 residues. V lost 3 bases, J lost 1 base, and 9 bases lay in between. Germline V gene lookup returns CDR1 SGHTA and CDR2 FQGNSA. CDR3 in DNA: TGTGCCAGCAGCTTTATTGGCAGCCAAGAGACCCAGTACTTC. Protein product: CASSFIGSQETQYF.

The chain combines TRBV12-3 or TRBV12-4 with TRBJ2-1; possible D gene TRBD2, 5 bases. The V end was cut by 7 bases, the J end by 5 bases, with 9 bases between. The CDR3 is 12 residues long. The CDR3 nucleotides read TGTGCCAGCAAGACGGGGAACAATGAGCAGTTCTTC. It translates to CASKTGNNEQFF.

The table lists this clonotype with a count of one. V gene TRBV20-1 combines with J gene TRBJ1-5, with 8 positions matching TRBD1. Trimming cost V 3 bases and J 4 bases; bases outside gene matches: 5. The CDR3 is 14 residues long. The germline V gene has CDR1 DFQATT and CDR2 SNEGSKA (reference sequence). The CDR3 DNA is TGCAGTGCTAGCGCAGGGGGCGCAAATCAGCCCCAGCATTTT. As protein: CSASAGGANQPQHF.

As regards this clonotype: A much larger clone is a single base away; this may be a read error. This chain connects TRBV5-1 to TRBJ2-1; 10 positions match TRBD1. In germline, CDR1 is SGHRS, CDR2 YFSETQ. CDR3 size: 15 residues. For the CDR3, the DNA is TGCGCCGGCAGCCCCCAGGACAGGGGGGGGAATGAGCAGTTCTTC. Residues: CAGSPQDRGGNEQFF.

CDR3 DNA: TGCAGTGCTGGGGGCAGAGGGGAGTATAATTCACCCCTCCACTTT. This gives the protein CSAGGRGEYNSPLHF. The rearrangement uses TRBV20-1 and TRBJ1-6, with TRBD1 as a possible D gene (6 bases). This CDR3 has 15 residues. The V and J ends lost 5 bases and 4 bases respectively, with 15 bases between them. CDR1 and CDR2 from the germline V gene are DFQATT and SNEGSKA (reference sequence).

The chain recombines TRBV20-1 with TRBJ2-7; possible D gene TRBD1, 6 bases. The CDR3 extends over 15 amino acids. Germline V gene data show CDR1 as DFQATT and CDR2 as SNEGSKA (reference sequence). V lost 3 bases to trimming and J lost 1 base, with 16 bases between them. CDR3 sequence (DNA): TGCAGTGCTAGCGGCCGGGACAAAGGGTCCTACGAGCAGTACTTC. This encodes CSASGRDKGSYEQYF.

This chain links TRBV5-1 with TRBJ2-1; a weak D match, TRBD2 (7 bases). The germline V and J ends were trimmed by 3 bases and 3 bases, with 10 bases remaining between them. The CDR3 spans 14 residues. Germline V CDR1 and CDR2: SGHRS, YFSETQ. CDR3 sequence reads: CASSWGGGYNEQFF. CDR3 coding DNA: TGCGCCAGCAGCTGGGGAGGGGGCTACAATGAGCAGTTCTTC.

The chain is built from TRBV7-2 and TRBJ2-5; 7 positions agree with TRBD2. The CDR3 loop spans 16 amino acids. Germline V lookup: CDR1 SGHTA, CDR2 FQGNSA. J was trimmed by 5 bases and V by 2 bases; bases with no gene match: 11. CDR3 amino acids: CASSLRLASEGETQYF. DNA of the CDR3: TGTGCCAGCAGCTTAAGACTAGCCTCCGAAGGGGAGACCCAGTACTTC.

This clonotype was picked up many times. This chain connects TRBV4-1 to TRBJ2-3; TRBD1 agrees at 7 bases. Germline V gene sequence: CDR1 MGHRA, CDR2 YSYEKL. The CDR3 has 13 residues. The V and J ends lost 3 bases and 3 bases, in that order; junction bases with no gene match: 0. CDR3 sequence: CASSQGQTDTQYF. The CDR3 DNA follows: TGCGCCAGCAGCCAGGGACAGACAGATACGCAGTATTTT.

CDR3 nucleotides: TGTGCCAGCAGTTTGTTGGCTAGCGGGATGGCTGAGCAGTTCTTC. Residues: CASSLLASGMAEQFF. The chain carries TRBV12-3 or TRBV12-4 and TRBJ2-1, with 9 positions matching TRBD2. The CDR3 extends over 15 amino acids. The ends lost 3 bases at V and 9 bases at J; junction bases unmatched: 9.

This clonotype came up many times. The chain links TRBV20-1 to TRBJ1-2; 8 nucleotides line up with TRBD1. This CDR3 region has 14 residues. Germline CDR1 is DFQATT and CDR2 is SNEGSKA (reference sequence). The trim removed 0 bases at V and 5 bases at J, leaving 5 bases unmatched. In nucleotides, the CDR3 is TGCAGTGCTAGAGAGGGGACAGGCGCTTATGGCTACACCTTC. This encodes CSAREGTGAYGYTF.

In regard to this clonotype: Given the absence of the conserved phenylalanine or tryptophan at the CDR3 end, a read error is likely. The CDR3 region has the DNA TGTGCCAGCAGTGAATGGGGGAGCACAGATACGCAGTATGTT. It encodes CASSEWGSTDTQYV. The genes are TRBV6-1 and TRBJ2-3; either TRBD1 or TRBD2 may fit D (5 bases each). This CDR3 spans 14 amino acids. Trimming shortened V by 2 bases and J by 0 bases, and 6 bases separated the two germline ends. The V gene's germline CDR1 is MNHNS and CDR2 SASEGT.

The chain recombines TRBV29-1 with TRBJ1-1; D is ambiguous. The V end was cut by 1 base, the J end by 0 bases, with 6 bases between. The CDR3 has 13 residues. Germline assignment: CDR1 SQVTM and CDR2 ANQGSEA. The CDR3, as DNA: TGCAGCGTTGAAGGAGTAGTGAACACTGAAGCTTTCTTT. Encoded protein: CSVEGVVNTEAFF.

This clonotype was seen ten or more times. The chain combines TRBV7-3 with TRBJ1-1, with D uncertain. The germline CDR1 and CDR2 sequences are SGHTA and FQGTGA. The ends were cut back, 2 bases at V and 5 bases at J, with 12 bases in the middle. The CDR3 is 14 residues long. The DNA for the CDR3 is TGTGCCAGCAGCTTAGGTTCCCGGACTACTGAAGCTTTCTTT. Translated: CASSLGSRTTEAFF.

J is TRBJ2-1 and V is TRBV20-1; 13 bases fit TRBD2. The J call may not be correct, given that the DNA end is closer to TRBJ2-7. The length of the CDR3 is 15 residues. Per the germline V gene, CDR1 is DFQATT and CDR2 is SNEGSKA (reference sequence). CDR3 residues: CSAREGTSGTYEQYF. For the CDR3, the DNA is TGCAGTGCTAGAGAGGGGACTAGCGGGACTTACGAGCAGTACTTC.

This clonotype came up many times. The chain combines TRBV14 with TRBJ2-3; D might be TRBD1 (6 bases). V lost 4 bases and J lost 1, with 9 bases in between. Germline lookup yields CDR1 SGHDN and CDR2 FVKESK. The CDR3 has 14 amino acids. The CDR3 spells CASSRQARTDTQYF. In nucleotides, the CDR3 is TGTGCCAGCAGCCGACAGGCCCGCACAGATACGCAGTATTTT. Together with reference TRBV14 and TRBJ2-3, the CDR3 gives the full variable domain: EAGVTQFPSHSVIEKGQTVTLRCDPISGHDNLYWYRRVMGKEIKFLLHFVKESKQDESGMPNNRFLAERTGGTYSTLKVQPAELEDSGVYFCASSRQARTDTQYFGPGTRLTVL.

The rearrangement links TRBV10-1 to TRBJ2-1; D uncertain. V was trimmed by 0 bases and J by 7 bases, leaving 10 bases between them. This CDR3 has 14 amino acids. Germline V lookup: CDR1 WNHNN, CDR2 SYGVQD (reference sequence). The CDR3 nucleotides are TGCGCCAGCAGTGAGTCCGGGCTCTTAAATGAGCAGTTCTTC. Translated: CASSESGLLNEQFF.

This clonotype was recorded a few times. This rearrangement joins TRBV20-1 to TRBJ2-1; TRBD2 aligns across 8 bases. Looked up from germline, CDR1 is DFQATT and CDR2 is SNEGSKA (reference sequence). The CDR3 length is 16 residues. With V trimmed by 2 bases and J by 4 bases, 10 bases remained unmatched. The CDR3 spells CSARPLRAGVYNEQFF. The CDR3 region has the DNA TGCAGTGCTAGACCATTGAGAGCGGGAGTATACAATGAGCAGTTCTTC.

As regards this clonotype: A read error may explain this, as a much larger clone is one base away. V is TRBV2 and J is TRBJ2-3; 7 bases are a match to TRBD2. The CDR3 sequence is 13 residues long. Germline-derived CDR1 and CDR2 are SNHLY and FYNNEI. Losses at the gene ends were 10 bases for V and 6 bases for J; bases not matched to a gene: 10. The CDR3 loop is CANRGDVKDTQYF. For the CDR3, the DNA is TGTGCCAACCGGGGGGACGTAAAGGATACGCAGTATTTT.

J is TRBJ1-1 and V is TRBV29-1, with D uncertain. Germline CDR1 and CDR2: SQVTM and ANQGSEA. The germline V and J ends were trimmed by 0 bases and 3 bases, with 11 bases remaining between them. This CDR3 comprises 14 residues. CDR3 sequence reads: CSVEDSGSDTEAFF. Here the CDR3 DNA reads TGCAGCGTTGAAGATTCGGGGAGTGACACTGAAGCTTTCTTT.

About this clonotype itself: This may stem from a read error, because a much larger clone lies one nucleotide away. The CDR3 does not close with the conserved phenylalanine or tryptophan, likely indicating a read error. The chain carries TRBV6-6 and TRBJ1-2, with D hard to call. The V gene lost 8 bases and the J gene lost 6 bases, with 7 bases spanning the gap. The CDR3 totals 10 residues. Per the germline V gene, CDR1 is MNHNY and CDR2 is SVGAGI (reference sequence). CDR3 in amino acids: CASGYDGYTC. CDR3 sequence (DNA): TGTGCCAGCGGGTACGATGGCTACACCTGC.

Points on this clonotype: With a much larger clone just one base away, this may be a read error. This chain uses TRBV29-1 with TRBJ2-3; D is unresolved. This CDR3 is built from 13 residues. Between the trimmed V and J ends, which lost 6 bases and 6 bases, there was a span of 16 bases. Germline CDR1 reads SQVTM; CDR2 reads ANQGSEA. The CDR3 here is CSVTQLNGDTQYF. The CDR3 coding sequence is TGCAGCGTGACCCAACTAAATGGGGATACGCAGTATTTT.

The rearrangement links TRBV6-1 to TRBJ2-1; TRBD2 matches 9 bases. V was clipped by 6 bases and J by 6 bases; unmatched bases: 9. The germline V gene has CDR1 MNHNS and CDR2 SASEGT. The CDR3 contains 15 residues. The DNA of the CDR3 is TGTGCCAGCAGCCCCGACGCGGGAGGGGTCAATGAGCAGTTCTTC. Translation: CASSPDAGGVNEQFF.

The chain recombines TRBV10-3 with TRBJ2-1, with 10 positions matching TRBD2. Per germline, CDR1 ENHRY and CDR2 SYGVKD. V shed 8 bases and J 7 bases; nucleotides not matched to a gene: 29. The CDR3 totals 21 residues. The DNA for the CDR3 is TGTGCCATCGAATCAGGCAGGGCCTCCAGGGGGGCTAGCGGGAGAAGTAATGAGCAGTTCTTC. It yields the protein CAIESGRASRGASGRSNEQFF.